This T cell receptor (beta chain) is drawn from a study of T cell responses to AZD1222 COVID-19 vaccine. Study observations and caveats: White British ancestry dominated among donors, who included more females, and clonal diversity was possibly underestimated. Spike-specific TCR depth and breadth grew after two AZD1222 doses. CD4 TCRs linked to vaccination spanned spike, dominating at 160-218 and 743-854.

The CDR3 spans 14 residues. Germline values: CDR1 SQVTM, CDR2 ANQGSEA. Trimming at V came to 2 bases and at J to 4 bases, leaving 6 bases not matched to a gene. Libraries were prepared by immunoSEQ multiplex PCR; TCRdb keeps only in-frame clonotypes and omits some of them. The sample has under 110,000 clones, about 88% seen once; the top ten hold approximately 15%. This clone was recorded only once. The antigen remains unidentified. This receptor was taken from an adult in good health. The input for sequencing was peripheral blood, taken on day 0 of AZD1222 vaccination. The rearrangement links TRBV29-1 to TRBJ2-7; 9 nucleotides align to TRBD1. The CDR3 protein is CSVELGQGGYEQYF. Here the CDR3 DNA reads TGCAGCGTTGAACTGGGACAGGGAGGTTACGAGCAGTACTTC.